Sequencing of this T cell receptor (beta chain) was carried out in a study of T cells after yellow fever vaccination. V was clipped by 8 bases and J by 2 bases; unmatched bases: 13. This CDR3 contains 16 residues. CDR1 is ENHRY, CDR2 SYGVKD, per germline. One entry per CDR3 protein, called by TCRdb with MiXCR from the 5' RACE reads. Seen here are hundreds of thousands of distinct CDR3 sequences, around 3.6% observed once, and the top ten hold about a quarter. Study results and caveats: Most primary-vaccination clones reappeared after the booster (around 95% CD4, about 87% CD8).

Note on this clonotype: Its cognate antigen is unknown.

The chain links TRBV10-3 to TRBJ2-3; 7 nucleotides agree with TRBD2. The material sequenced was PBMCs, taken on the day of the yellow fever booster vaccination. This receptor was identified in a man aged 18 to 30 who received the YFV17D yellow fever vaccine. CDR3 nucleotide sequence: TGTGCCATCTCAACGGCTGGGACTACCCTCACAGATACGCAGTATTTT. It specifies CAISTAGTTLTDTQYF.